This T cell receptor (beta chain) was recovered during a study of human T cells and chemical hapten exposure (dated by TCRdb to about 2021). Looking at the study overall: The libraries were sequenced as a pool, and the TCR yield per sample differed mostly because of small variations in library volumes within the pool. This study followed changes in the peripheral blood TCR repertoire in vivo during primary and secondary sensitization of alopecia patients to the hapten diphenylcyclopropenone (DPC). Study-wide findings and limitations: No change with DPC sensitization was found in the number of TCRs above 1 in 1000 frequency, and no evidence of global repertoire structure alterations was found. Repeated subsampling changed both the strength of the expansion versus patch-test correlation and the threshold at which that correlation became significant.

During library preparation, unique molecular identifiers were attached to individual cDNA molecules so that TCRs could be counted in a quantitative, reproducible way. Each blood RNA sample was used to sequence both TCR alpha and TCR beta chains. Turning to the authors' computational methods: Samples had a median of approximately 96,000 TCRs, with a range from 23,224 to 690,600. The Decombinator software suite was used to annotate the V, J and CDR3 of the TCR reads. Every sample was subsampled to the same number of TCRs (28,000) for the PS versus PT1 abundance plots. Expanded TCRs were defined as absent before sensitization and observed at least eight times at the 2-week time point. In TCRdb, the public reads were trimmed at Q25 with fastp and aligned with MiXCR, with productive beta chains retained. Rows are combined by CDR3 protein, so each entry shows the most common genes and DNA. The V and J calls were not made by the authors but by TCRdb's processing. For this sample there are about 120,000 distinct CDR3 sequences; around 9% appear just once. The ten biggest clones cover about 1.4% of the sample.

This clonotype appeared a few times. Its specific antigen is unknown. No base quality information exists; no much larger clone differs at one position. Total RNA was extracted from unfractionated whole blood that had been collected in Tempus Blood RNA tubes. About five healthy volunteers were used as TCR sequencing controls and were bled at day 0, 2 weeks and 6 weeks. Compared with germline, V lacks 7 bases and J lacks 4 bases; bases without a gene match: 12. The cysteine opens and the phenylalanine closes a CDR3 of 17 amino acids. Only the CDR3 part of the read is kept: 51 bases, read in frame from the first base. CDR1 and CDR2 were assigned from the germline V gene as MGHRA and YSYEKL.

The sequence was obtained from a human donor in good health. Some clones in this sample may be carry-over from other donors' samples. Donor details come from another sample of the same person, matched by shared clones. The sequencing sample was made of whole blood. In this chain, TRBV4-1 is recombined with TRBJ2-2; TRBD2 agrees with 10 junctional bases. The CDR3 region reads CASTLEQREGGTGELFF. The bases read TGCGCCAGCACTCTAGAACAGCGGGAGGGCGGCACCGGGGAGCTGTTTTTT.